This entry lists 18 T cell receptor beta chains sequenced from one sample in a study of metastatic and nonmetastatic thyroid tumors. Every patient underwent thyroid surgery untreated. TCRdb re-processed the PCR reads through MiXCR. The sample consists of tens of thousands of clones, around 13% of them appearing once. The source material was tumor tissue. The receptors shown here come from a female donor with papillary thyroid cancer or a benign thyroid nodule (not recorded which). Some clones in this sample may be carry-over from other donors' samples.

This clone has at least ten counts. The CDR3 protein is CASSTGTGGNQPQHF. Here the CDR3 DNA reads TGTGCCAGCTCGACCGGGACAGGGGGCAATCAGCCCCAGCATTTT. The rearrangement links TRBV18 to TRBJ1-5; 10 bases match TRBD1. This CDR3 is built from 15 residues. The V gene end was trimmed by 6 bases and the J gene end by 2 bases; junction bases not matched to a gene: 4. The germline CDR1 and CDR2 sequences are KGHSH and LQKENI.

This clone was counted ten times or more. The CDR3 spells CASSTGTSGSFRTDTQYF. In DNA form, the CDR3 reads TGTGCCAGCAGCACGGGGACTAGCGGGAGTTTCCGCACAGATACGCAGTATTTT. This chain uses TRBV11-2 with TRBJ2-3, with 14 nucleotides matching TRBD2. The V gene end was trimmed by 5 bases and the J gene end by 1 base; junction bases not matched to a gene: 8. This CDR3 is built from 18 residues. Per the germline V gene, CDR1 is SGHAT and CDR2 is FQNNGV.

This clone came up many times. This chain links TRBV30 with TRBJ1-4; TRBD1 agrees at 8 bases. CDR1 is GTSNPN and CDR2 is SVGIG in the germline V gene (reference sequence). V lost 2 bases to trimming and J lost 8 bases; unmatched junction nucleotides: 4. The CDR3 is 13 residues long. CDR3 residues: CAWSQGAREKLFF. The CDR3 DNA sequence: TGTGCCTGGAGTCAGGGGGCAAGGGAAAAACTGTTTTTT. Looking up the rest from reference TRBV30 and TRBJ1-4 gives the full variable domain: SQTIHQWPATLVQPVGSPLSLECTVEGTSNPNLYWYRQAAGRGLQLLFYSVGIGQISSEVPQNLSASRPQDRQFILSSKKLLLSDSGFYLCAWSQGAREKLFFGSGTQLSVL.

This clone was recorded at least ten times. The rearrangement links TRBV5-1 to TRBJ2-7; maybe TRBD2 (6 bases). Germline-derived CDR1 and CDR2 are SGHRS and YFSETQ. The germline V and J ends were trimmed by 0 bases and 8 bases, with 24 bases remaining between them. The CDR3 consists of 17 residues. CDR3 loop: CASSLAFSTVSGDKQYF. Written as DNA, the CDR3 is TGCGCCAGCAGCTTGGCATTTAGTACCGTATCGGGAGACAAGCAGTACTTC. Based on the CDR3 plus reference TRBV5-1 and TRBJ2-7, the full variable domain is KAGVTQTPRYLIKTRGQQVTLSCSPISGHRSVSWYQQTPGQGLQFLFEYFSETQRNKGNFPGRFSGRQFSNSRSEMNVSTLELGDSALYLCASSLAFSTVSGDKQYFGPGTRLTVT.

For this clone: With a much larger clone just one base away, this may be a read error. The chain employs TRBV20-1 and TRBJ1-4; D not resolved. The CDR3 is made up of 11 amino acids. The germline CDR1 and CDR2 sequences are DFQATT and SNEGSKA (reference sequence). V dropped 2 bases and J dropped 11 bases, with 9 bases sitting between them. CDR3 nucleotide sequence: TGCAGTGCTAGATATCAGAATAAACTGTTTTTT. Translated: CSARYQNKLFF.

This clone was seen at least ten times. DNA of the CDR3: TGTGCCTGGAGTGTAGGGGAGACAGGGGGCTATCAGCCCCAGCATTTT. Its translation is CAWSVGETGGYQPQHF. V gene TRBV30 combines with J gene TRBJ1-5; TRBD1 aligns across 10 bases. This CDR3 has 16 residues. V shed 0 bases, J shed 5 bases, and the junction held 7 bases outside the gene matches. Per germline, CDR1 GTSNPN and CDR2 SVGIG (reference sequence).

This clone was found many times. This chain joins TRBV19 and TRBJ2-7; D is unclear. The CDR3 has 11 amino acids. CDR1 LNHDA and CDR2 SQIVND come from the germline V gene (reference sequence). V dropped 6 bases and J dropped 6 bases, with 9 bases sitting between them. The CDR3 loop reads CASRASGEQYF. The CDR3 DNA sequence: TGTGCCAGTAGAGCCTCGGGCGAGCAGTACTTC.

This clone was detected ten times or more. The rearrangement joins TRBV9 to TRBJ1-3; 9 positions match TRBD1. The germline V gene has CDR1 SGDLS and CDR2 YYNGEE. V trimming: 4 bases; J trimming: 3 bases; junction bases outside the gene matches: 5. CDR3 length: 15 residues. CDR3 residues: CASSPGTGYGNTIYF. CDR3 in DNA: TGTGCCAGCAGCCCCGGGACAGGGTATGGAAACACCATATATTTT.

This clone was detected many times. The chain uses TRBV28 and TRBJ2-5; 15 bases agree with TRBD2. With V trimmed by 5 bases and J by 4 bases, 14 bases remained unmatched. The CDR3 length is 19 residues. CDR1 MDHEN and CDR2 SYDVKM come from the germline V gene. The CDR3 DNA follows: TGTGCCAGCAGTACGCGTTGGCCGGGACTAGCGGGAGGTCGAGAGACCCAGTACTTC. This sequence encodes CASSTRWPGLAGGRETQYF.

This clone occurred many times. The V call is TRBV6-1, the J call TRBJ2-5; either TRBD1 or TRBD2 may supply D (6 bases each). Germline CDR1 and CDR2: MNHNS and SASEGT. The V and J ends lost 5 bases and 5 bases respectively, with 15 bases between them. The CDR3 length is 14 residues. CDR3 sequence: CASSFQIGGETQYF. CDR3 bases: TGTGCCAGCAGTTTTCAAATAGGGGGGGAGACCCAGTACTTC.

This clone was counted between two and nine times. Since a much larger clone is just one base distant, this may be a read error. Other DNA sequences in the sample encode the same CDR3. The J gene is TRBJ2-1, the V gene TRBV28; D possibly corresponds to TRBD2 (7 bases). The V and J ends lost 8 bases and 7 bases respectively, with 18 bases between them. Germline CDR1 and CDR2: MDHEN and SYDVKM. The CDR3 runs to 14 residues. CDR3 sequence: CASRGGGRGNEQFF. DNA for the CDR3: TGTGCCAGCCGAGGGGGTGGGAGGGGTAATGAGCAGTTCTTC.

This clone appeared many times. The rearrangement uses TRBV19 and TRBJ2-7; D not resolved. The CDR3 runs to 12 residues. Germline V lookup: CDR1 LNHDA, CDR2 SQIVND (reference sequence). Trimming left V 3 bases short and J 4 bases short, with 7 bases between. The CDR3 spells CASSIAGYEQYF. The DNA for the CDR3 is TGTGCCAGTAGTATCGCCGGATACGAGCAGTACTTC.

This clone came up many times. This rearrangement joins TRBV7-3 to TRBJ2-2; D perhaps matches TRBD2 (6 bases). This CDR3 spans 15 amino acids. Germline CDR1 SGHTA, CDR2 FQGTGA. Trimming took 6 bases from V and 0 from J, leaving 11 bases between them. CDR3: CASRPGGANTGELFF. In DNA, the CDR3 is TGTGCCAGCAGGCCGGGCGGGGCGAACACCGGGGAGCTGTTTTTT.

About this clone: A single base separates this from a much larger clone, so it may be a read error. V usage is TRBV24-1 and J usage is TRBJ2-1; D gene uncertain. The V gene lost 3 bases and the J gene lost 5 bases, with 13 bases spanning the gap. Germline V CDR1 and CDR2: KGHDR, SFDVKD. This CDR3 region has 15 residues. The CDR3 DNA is TGTGCCACCAGTGATGCCGCGAGAGGACACAATGAGCAGTTCTTC. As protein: CATSDAARGHNEQFF.

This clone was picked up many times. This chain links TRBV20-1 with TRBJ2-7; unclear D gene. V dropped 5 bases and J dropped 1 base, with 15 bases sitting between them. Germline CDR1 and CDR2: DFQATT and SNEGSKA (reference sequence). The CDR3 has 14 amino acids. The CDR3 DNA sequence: TGCAGTGCTCAACCCTGGTCCGGATCCTACGAGCAGTACTTC. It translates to CSAQPWSGSYEQYF.

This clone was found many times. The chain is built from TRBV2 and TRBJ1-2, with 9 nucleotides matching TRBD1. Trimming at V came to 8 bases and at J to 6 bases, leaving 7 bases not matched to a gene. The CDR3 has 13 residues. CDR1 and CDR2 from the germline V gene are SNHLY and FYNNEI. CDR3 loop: CASGVGQGDGYTF. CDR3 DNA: TGTGCCAGCGGGGTGGGACAGGGTGATGGCTACACCTTC.

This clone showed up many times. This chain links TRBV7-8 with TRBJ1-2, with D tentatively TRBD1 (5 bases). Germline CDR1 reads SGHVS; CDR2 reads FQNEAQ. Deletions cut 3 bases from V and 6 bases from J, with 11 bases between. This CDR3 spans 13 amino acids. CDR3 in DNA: TGTGCCAGCAGCTTGGGGGAACGGGATGGCTACACCTTC. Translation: CASSLGERDGYTF.

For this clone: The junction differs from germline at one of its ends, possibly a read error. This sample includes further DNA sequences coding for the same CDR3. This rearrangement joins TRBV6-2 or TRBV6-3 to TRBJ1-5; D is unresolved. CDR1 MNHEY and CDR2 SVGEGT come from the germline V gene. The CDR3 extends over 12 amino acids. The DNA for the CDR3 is TGTGCCAGCACGTGGGCGCATCAACCCCAGCATTTT. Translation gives CASTWAHQPQHF.